This T cell receptor beta chain appears in the sequencing data of a study of blood T cell repertoires in COVID-19. The overall study: The United States, Italy and Spain provided the acute and convalescent COVID-19 samples.

CDR3 length: 13 residues. From germline, CDR1 is SEHNR and CDR2 FQNEAQ (reference sequence). V gave up 5 bases and J gave up 7 bases, with 12 bases separating them. Participants reported their clinical history, and cohort assignment relied on those reports. Before they entered the study, exposed participants had met a COVID-19 case within 2 weeks. Original analysis: It was from reference gene primer amplification that nucleated cell counts were estimated. Using immunoSEQ multiplex PCR, the repertoire was profiled, and TCRdb retains in-frame clones only, with some absent. For V, J and clone size, that table is used; D and trimming come from the DNA. This table has 150,000 to 200,000 clones, 65% to 85% appearing once.

V is TRBV7-9 and J is TRBJ1-5, with D tentatively TRBD1 (6 bases). This receptor was identified in a woman in her twenties or thirties who had been exposed to COVID-19. The sequencing input was PBMCs or T cells enriched from blood (not recorded which). The CDR3 nucleotides are TGTGCCAGCAGCCTCCCAGGGGTCCAGCCCCAGCATTTT. Translated: CASSLPGVQPQHF.